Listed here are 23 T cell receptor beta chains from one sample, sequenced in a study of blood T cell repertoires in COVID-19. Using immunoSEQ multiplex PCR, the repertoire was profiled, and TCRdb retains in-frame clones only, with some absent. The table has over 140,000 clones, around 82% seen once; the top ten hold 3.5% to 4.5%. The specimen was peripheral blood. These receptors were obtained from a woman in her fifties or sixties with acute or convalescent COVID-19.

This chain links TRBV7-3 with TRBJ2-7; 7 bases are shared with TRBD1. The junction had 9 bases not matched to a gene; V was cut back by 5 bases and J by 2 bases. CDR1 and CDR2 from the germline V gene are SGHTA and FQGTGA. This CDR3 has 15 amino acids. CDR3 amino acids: CASSPTRTGPYEQYF. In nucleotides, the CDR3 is TGTGCCAGCAGCCCTACGCGGACAGGACCCTACGAGCAGTACTTC.

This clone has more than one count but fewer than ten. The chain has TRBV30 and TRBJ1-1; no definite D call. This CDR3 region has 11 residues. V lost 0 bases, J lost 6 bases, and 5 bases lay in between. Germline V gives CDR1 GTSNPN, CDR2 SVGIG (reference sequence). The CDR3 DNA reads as TGTGCCTGGAGTGTACTTGCTGAAGCTTTCTTT. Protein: CAWSVLAEAFF.

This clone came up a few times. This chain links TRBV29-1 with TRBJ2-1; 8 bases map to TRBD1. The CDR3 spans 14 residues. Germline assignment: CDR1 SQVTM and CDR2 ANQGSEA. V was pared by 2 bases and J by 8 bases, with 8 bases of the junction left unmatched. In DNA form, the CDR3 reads TGCAGCGTTGAATGGCCAGGGGGCTTGGATGAGCAGTTCTTC. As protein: CSVEWPGGLDEQFF.

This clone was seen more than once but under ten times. Here the CDR3 reads CASSSQGNYGYTF. The DNA for the CDR3 is TGTGCCAGCTCATCACAGGGGAACTATGGCTACACCTTC. This chain uses TRBV18 with TRBJ1-2; TRBD1 matches at 7 bases. V lost 5 bases to trimming and J lost 2 bases; unmatched junction nucleotides: 2. There are 13 residues in the CDR3. In germline, CDR1 is KGHSH, CDR2 LQKENI.

This CDR3 reads CASSDIYNEKLFF. In DNA form, the CDR3 reads TGTGCCAGCAGTGATATATATAATGAAAAACTGTTTTTT. The chain combines TRBV2 with TRBJ1-4; unclear D gene. The germline V gene encodes CDR1 SNHLY and CDR2 FYNNEI. V shed 3 bases and J shed 4 bases, with 6 bases lying between them. The CDR3 runs 13 residues.

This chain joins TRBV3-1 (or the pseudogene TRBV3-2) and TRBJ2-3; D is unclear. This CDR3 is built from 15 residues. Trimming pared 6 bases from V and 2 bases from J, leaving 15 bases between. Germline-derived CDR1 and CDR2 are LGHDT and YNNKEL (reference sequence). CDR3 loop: CASSQRSGTTDTQYF. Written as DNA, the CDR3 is TGTGCCAGCAGTCAAAGGAGTGGAACCACAGATACGCAGTATTTT.

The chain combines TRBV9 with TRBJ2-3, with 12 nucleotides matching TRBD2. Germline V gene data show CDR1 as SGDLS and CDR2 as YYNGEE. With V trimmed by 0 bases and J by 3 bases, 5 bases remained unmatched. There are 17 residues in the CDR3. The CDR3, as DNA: TGTGCCAGCAGCGTAGCCCCACTAGCGGGAGGAACAGATACGCAGTATTTT. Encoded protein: CASSVAPLAGGTDTQYF.

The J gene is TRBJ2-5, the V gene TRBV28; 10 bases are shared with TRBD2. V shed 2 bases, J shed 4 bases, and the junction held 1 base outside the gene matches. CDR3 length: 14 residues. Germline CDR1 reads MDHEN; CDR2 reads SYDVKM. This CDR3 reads CASSLRLAGETQYF. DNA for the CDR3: TGTGCCAGCAGTTTACGACTAGCGGGAGAGACCCAGTACTTC.

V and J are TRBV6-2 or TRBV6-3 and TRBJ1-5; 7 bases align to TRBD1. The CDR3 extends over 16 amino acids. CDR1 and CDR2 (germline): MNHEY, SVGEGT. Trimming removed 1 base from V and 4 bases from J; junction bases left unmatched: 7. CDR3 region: CASSYFSGTVNQPQHF. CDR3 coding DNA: TGTGCCAGCAGTTACTTTTCCGGGACAGTTAATCAGCCCCAGCATTTT.

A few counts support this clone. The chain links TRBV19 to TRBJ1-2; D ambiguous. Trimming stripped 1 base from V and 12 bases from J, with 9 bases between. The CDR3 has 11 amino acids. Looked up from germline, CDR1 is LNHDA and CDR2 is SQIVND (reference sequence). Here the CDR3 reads CASSIAGINTF. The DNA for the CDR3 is TGTGCCAGTAGTATAGCCGGGATCAACACCTTC.

In DNA form, the CDR3 reads TGTGCCAGCAGTTTCGGGAGTAAGGGTCCCCAGTACTTC. Translating it yields CASSFGSKGPQYF. V gene TRBV12-3 or TRBV12-4 combines with J gene TRBJ2-5, with a weak D call TRBD2 (6 bases). Trimming left V 3 bases short and J 9 bases short, with 14 bases between. The CDR3 is 13 residues long.

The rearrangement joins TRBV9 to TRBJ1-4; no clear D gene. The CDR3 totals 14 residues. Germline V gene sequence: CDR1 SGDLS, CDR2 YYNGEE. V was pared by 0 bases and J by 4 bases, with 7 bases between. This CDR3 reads CASSVGANNEKLFF. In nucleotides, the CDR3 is TGTGCCAGCAGCGTAGGGGCCAATAATGAAAAACTGTTTTTT.

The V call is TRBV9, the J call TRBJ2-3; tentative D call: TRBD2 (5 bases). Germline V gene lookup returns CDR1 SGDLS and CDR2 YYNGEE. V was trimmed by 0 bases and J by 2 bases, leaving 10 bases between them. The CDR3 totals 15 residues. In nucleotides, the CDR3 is TGTGCCAGCAGCGTAGACCCGACTAACACAGATACGCAGTATTTT. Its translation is CASSVDPTNTDTQYF.

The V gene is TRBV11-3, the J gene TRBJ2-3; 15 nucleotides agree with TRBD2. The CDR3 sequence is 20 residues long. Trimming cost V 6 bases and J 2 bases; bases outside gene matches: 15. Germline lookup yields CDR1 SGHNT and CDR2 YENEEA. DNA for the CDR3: TGTGCCAGCAGTGCTATTCCGGGACTAGCGGGAGGTGCCCTCACAGATACGCAGTATTTT. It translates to CASSAIPGLAGGALTDTQYF.

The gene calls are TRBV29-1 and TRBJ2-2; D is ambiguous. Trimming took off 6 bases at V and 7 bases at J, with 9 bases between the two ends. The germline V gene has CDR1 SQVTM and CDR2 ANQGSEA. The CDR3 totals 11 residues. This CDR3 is CSVKAGGELFF. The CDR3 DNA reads TGCAGCGTCAAAGCCGGCGGGGAGCTGTTTTTT.

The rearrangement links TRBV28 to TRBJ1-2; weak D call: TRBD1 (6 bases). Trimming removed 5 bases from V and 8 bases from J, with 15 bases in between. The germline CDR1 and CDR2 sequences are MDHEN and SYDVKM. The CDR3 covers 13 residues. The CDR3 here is CASSLNRARGYTF. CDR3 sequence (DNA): TGTGCCAGCAGTCTTAACAGGGCGCGAGGCTACACCTTC.

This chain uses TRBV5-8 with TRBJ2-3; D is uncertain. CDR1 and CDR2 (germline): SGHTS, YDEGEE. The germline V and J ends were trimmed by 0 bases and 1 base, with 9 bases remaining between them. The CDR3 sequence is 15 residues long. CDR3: CASSLARGRTDTQYF. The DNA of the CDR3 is TGTGCCAGCAGCTTGGCCCGCGGCCGCACAGATACGCAGTATTTT.

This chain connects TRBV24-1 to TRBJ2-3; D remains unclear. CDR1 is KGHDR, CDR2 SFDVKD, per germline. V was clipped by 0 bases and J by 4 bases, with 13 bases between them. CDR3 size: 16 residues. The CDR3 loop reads CATSDLLSNTADTQYF. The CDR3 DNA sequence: TGTGCCACCAGTGATTTGCTGTCGAACACAGCAGATACGCAGTATTTT.

The DNA for the CDR3 is TGTGCCAGCAGGATAGGAGGGTACCAAGAGACCCAGTACTTC. It yields the protein CASRIGGYQETQYF. The chain joins TRBV6-5 to TRBJ2-5; the D gene is possibly TRBD2 (6 bases). The germline V gene has CDR1 MNHEY and CDR2 SVGAGI. The CDR3 runs 14 residues. V lost 6 bases to trimming and J lost 0 bases, with 11 bases between them.

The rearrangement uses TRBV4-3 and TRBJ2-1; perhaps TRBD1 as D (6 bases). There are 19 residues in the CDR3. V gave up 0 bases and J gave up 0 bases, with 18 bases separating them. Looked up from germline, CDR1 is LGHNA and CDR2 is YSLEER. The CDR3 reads CASSQEALGQWSSYNEQFF. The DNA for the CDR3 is TGCGCCAGCAGCCAAGAGGCCCTCGGACAGTGGAGCTCCTACAATGAGCAGTTCTTC.

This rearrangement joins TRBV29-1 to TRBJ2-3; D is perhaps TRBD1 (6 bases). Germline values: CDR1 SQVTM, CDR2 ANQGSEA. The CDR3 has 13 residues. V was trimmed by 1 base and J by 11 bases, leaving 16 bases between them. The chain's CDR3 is CSVEVSTGRKQYF. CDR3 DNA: TGCAGCGTTGAAGTCTCGACAGGTAGGAAGCAGTATTTT.

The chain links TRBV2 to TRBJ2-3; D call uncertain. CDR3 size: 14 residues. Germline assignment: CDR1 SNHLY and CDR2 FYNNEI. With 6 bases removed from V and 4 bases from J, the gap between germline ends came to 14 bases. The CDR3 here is CASSTRLLADTQYF. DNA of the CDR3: TGTGCCAGCAGCACTCGTTTATTGGCAGATACGCAGTATTTT. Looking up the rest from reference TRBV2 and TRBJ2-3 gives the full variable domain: EPEVTQTPSHQVTQMGQEVILRCVPISNHLYFYWYRQILGQKVEFLVSFYNNEISEKSEIFDDQFSVERPDGSNFTLKIRSTKLEDSAMYFCASSTRLLADTQYFGPGTRLTVL.

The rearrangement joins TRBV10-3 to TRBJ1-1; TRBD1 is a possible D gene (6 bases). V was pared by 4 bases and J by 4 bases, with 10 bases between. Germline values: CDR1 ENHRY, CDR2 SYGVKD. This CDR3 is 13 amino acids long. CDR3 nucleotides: TGTGCCATCAGTGTGGGGGCGAGCACTGAAGCTTTCTTT. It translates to CAISVGASTEAFF.